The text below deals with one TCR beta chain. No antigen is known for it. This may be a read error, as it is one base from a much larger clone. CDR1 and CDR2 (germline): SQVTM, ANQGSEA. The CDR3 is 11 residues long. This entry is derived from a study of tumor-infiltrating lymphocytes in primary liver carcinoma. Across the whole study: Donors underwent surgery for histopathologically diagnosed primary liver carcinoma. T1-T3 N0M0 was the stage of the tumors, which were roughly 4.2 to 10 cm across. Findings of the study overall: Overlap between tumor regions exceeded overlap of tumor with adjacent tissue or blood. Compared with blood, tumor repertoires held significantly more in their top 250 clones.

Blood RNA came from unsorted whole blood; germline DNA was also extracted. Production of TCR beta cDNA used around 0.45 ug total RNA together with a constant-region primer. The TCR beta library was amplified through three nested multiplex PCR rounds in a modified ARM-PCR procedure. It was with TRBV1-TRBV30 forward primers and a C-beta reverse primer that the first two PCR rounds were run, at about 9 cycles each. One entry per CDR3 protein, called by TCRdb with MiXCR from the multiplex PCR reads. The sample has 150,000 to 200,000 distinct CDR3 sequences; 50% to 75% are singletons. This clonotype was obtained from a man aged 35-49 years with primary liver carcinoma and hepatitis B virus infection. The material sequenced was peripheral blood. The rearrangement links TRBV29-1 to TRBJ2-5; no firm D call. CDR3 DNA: TGCAGGGCCCAGGACCAAGAGACCCAGTACTTC. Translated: CRAQDQETQYF.